Each of the 26 T cell receptor beta chains below was sequenced from the same sample in a study of T cell repertoires in cytomegalovirus infection. Each CDR3 protein gets one entry after TCRdb re-called the reads with MiXCR. This table holds about 310,000 distinct CDR3 sequences, roughly 25% found once. For these TCRs, the target antigens are not known. The sequenced sample was cultured PBMCs, obtained from culture after CMV antigen stimulation. These receptors were collected from a human donor in good health (CMV status not recorded). Some clones in this sample may be carry-over from other donors' samples.

The sample holds many counts of this clonotype. The chain uses TRBV7-8 and TRBJ1-1; D is uncertain. V was trimmed by 0 bases and J by 2 bases, leaving 13 bases between them. Germline CDR1 is SGHVS and CDR2 is FQNEAQ. The CDR3 covers 16 residues. The CDR3: CASSLAPGMINTEAFF. Here the CDR3 DNA reads TGTGCCAGCAGCTTAGCGCCGGGGATGATCAACACTGAAGCTTTCTTT.

The CDR3 DNA sequence: TGCGCCAGCTTTCCCTCTGAGCAGTTCTTC. This gives the protein CASFPSEQFF. The chain has TRBV10-1 and TRBJ2-1; D uncertain. V lost 8 bases to trimming and J lost 9 bases, with 8 bases between them. The CDR3 contains 10 residues. Germline CDR1 is WNHNN and CDR2 is SYGVQD (reference sequence).

V is TRBV12-3 or TRBV12-4 and J is TRBJ2-1; D unresolved. The CDR3 totals 10 residues. The germline V and J ends were trimmed by 8 bases and 13 bases, with 12 bases remaining between them. The CDR3 coding sequence is TGTGCCAGCTCGGTGGGCCCCCAGTTCTTC. It is translated as CASSVGPQFF.

A few counts support this clonotype. The rearrangement links TRBV7-9 to TRBJ2-1; D might be TRBD1 (6 bases). The V end was cut by 3 bases, the J end by 6 bases, with 12 bases between. This CDR3 has 14 amino acids. Germline CDR1 is SEHNR and CDR2 is FQNEAQ (reference sequence). The DNA for the CDR3 is TGTGCCAGCAGCTTGCGAGACAGGCTCAATGAGCAGTTCTTC. It encodes CASSLRDRLNEQFF.

J is TRBJ1-2 and V is TRBV6-1; D is unresolved. The germline V and J ends were trimmed by 10 bases and 2 bases, with 11 bases remaining between them. Germline CDR1 MNHNS, CDR2 SASEGT. This CDR3 spans 12 amino acids. CDR3 DNA sequence: TGTGCCATGAGAGCGGGGAACTATGGCTACACCTTC. Translated: CAMRAGNYGYTF.

This clonotype was recorded a few times. V and J are TRBV6-6 and TRBJ2-1, with a weak D call TRBD2 (5 bases). The CDR3 consists of 18 residues. CDR1 is MNHNY, CDR2 SVGAGI, per germline (reference sequence). Between the trimmed V and J ends, which lost 0 bases and 0 bases, there was a span of 15 bases. The CDR3 region is CASSYSRGSFGSYNEQFF. Written as DNA, the CDR3 is TGTGCCAGCAGTTACTCGAGAGGGTCCTTCGGCTCCTACAATGAGCAGTTCTTC.

The V call is TRBV6-8, the J call TRBJ2-3; TRBD2 aligns across 14 bases. Germline V gives CDR1 MNHGY, CDR2 SAAAGT. The CDR3 runs 17 residues. Unmatched junction bases numbered 7, after V lost 5 bases and J lost 3 bases. CDR3 sequence (DNA): TGTGCCAGCAGTAAAATACGACTAGCGGGAGGGACAGATACGCAGTATTTT. Translating it yields CASSKIRLAGGTDTQYF.

This sequence joins TRBV12-3 or TRBV12-4 and TRBJ1-6; D might be TRBD1 (6 bases). V was cut by 1 base and J by 8 bases, with 9 bases left in between. This CDR3 has 14 residues. CDR3 region: CASSLDRADSPLHF. DNA of the CDR3: TGTGCCAGCAGTTTAGACAGGGCAGATTCACCCCTCCACTTT.

In its sample, this clonotype was seen many times. The chain uses TRBV7-8 and TRBJ1-4; D is perhaps TRBD1 (6 bases). V was clipped by 5 bases and J by 5 bases, with 15 bases between them. The CDR3 sequence is 15 residues long. In germline, CDR1 is SGHVS, CDR2 FQNEAQ. The CDR3 coding sequence is TGTGCCAGCAGCCCGAGACAGGTTCAAAATGAAAAACTGTTTTTT. This translates into CASSPRQVQNEKLFF.

This chain connects TRBV19 to TRBJ2-3, with TRBD2 as a possible D gene (6 bases). The CDR3 extends over 16 amino acids. Trimming took 4 bases from V and 2 from J, leaving 16 bases between them. The germline gives CDR1 LNHDA, CDR2 SQIVND (reference sequence). DNA for the CDR3: TGTGCCAGTAGTAGTCTGGGGGGATCCCCCACAGATACGCAGTATTTT. The encoded protein is CASSSLGGSPTDTQYF.

This clonotype was found many times. The chain combines TRBV12-3 or TRBV12-4 with TRBJ1-5; 10 bases line up with TRBD1. The CDR3 consists of 18 residues. V shed 2 bases, J shed 1 base, and the junction held 8 bases outside the gene matches. This CDR3 reads CASSLPGQGVGSNQPQHF. The CDR3 DNA reads TGTGCCAGCAGTTTACCCGGACAGGGGGTTGGGAGCAATCAGCCCCAGCATTTT.

This clonotype was counted between two and nine times. This chain links TRBV4-1 with TRBJ2-7, with 11 positions matching TRBD1. The junction had 6 bases not matched to a gene; V was cut back by 2 bases and J by 6 bases. Germline values: CDR1 MGHRA, CDR2 YSYEKL. The CDR3 has 15 amino acids. The CDR3 region has the DNA TGCGCCAGCAGCCAACGTTCCGGGACAGGGGGCGAGCAGTACTTC. This gives the protein CASSQRSGTGGEQYF.

Comment on this clonotype: Mismatch with germline at one junction end may stem from a read error. This chain joins TRBV12-3 or TRBV12-4 and TRBJ2-1, with TRBD2 identical over 8 bases. The CDR3 is 16 amino acids. CDR3 coding DNA: TGTGACAGCAGACCGGGGGCGGGAGGTACCTACAATGAGCAGTTCTTC. It codes for CDSRPGAGGTYNEQFF.

The chain couples TRBV6-5 to TRBJ2-4; the match to TRBD1 covers 7 bases. V was pared by 5 bases and J by 0 bases, with 4 bases of the junction left unmatched. The CDR3 covers 15 residues. Germline CDR1 MNHEY, CDR2 SVGAGI. CDR3 sequence reads: CASSPQGVAKNIQYF. In DNA, the CDR3 is TGTGCCAGCAGTCCCCAGGGGGTAGCCAAAAACATTCAGTACTTC.

The gene calls are TRBV19 and TRBJ2-2; D gene uncertain. The CDR3 totals 14 residues. Germline CDR1 and CDR2: LNHDA and SQIVND (reference sequence). V was cut by 3 bases and J by 6 bases, with 11 bases left in between. The CDR3 DNA follows: TGTGCCAGTAGTATGTCGGGTCCCCCCGGGGAGCTGTTTTTT. Encoded protein: CASSMSGPPGELFF.

This clonotype was detected ten times or more. This rearrangement joins TRBV10-3 to TRBJ2-2; 8 bases are shared with TRBD2. The V segment lost 6 bases and the J segment 1 base; nucleotides outside the gene matches: 22. This CDR3 has 21 amino acids. In germline, CDR1 is ENHRY, CDR2 SYGVKD. CDR3 nucleotides: TGTGCCATCAGCGGACACCCCGCGCGGCAAACTAGCGGAAGGAACACCGGGGAGCTGTTTTTT. This translates into CAISGHPARQTSGRNTGELFF.

Ten or more counts support this clonotype. The chain uses TRBV7-8 and TRBJ2-7; D remains unclear. V was shortened by 8 bases and J by 3 bases, with 14 bases between the two germline ends. This CDR3 has 13 amino acids. The germline V gene encodes CDR1 SGHVS and CDR2 FQNEAQ. Here the CDR3 reads CASQIDPDYEQYV. CDR3 bases: TGTGCCAGCCAGATAGACCCTGACTACGAGCAGTACGTC.

This clonotype was counted only a few times. The chain recombines TRBV20-1 with TRBJ1-2; D gene ambiguous. V dropped 0 bases and J dropped 5 bases, with 16 bases sitting between them. Germline loops: CDR1 DFQATT, CDR2 SNEGSKA (reference sequence). The CDR3 length is 15 residues. As DNA, the CDR3 is TGCAGTGCTAGAGATCCGCGAACAAGCGATTATGGCTACACCTTC. Residues: CSARDPRTSDYGYTF.

The chain links TRBV2 to TRBJ2-5; D unresolved. Trimming left V 7 bases short and J 1 base short, with 10 bases between. CDR3 length: 13 amino acids. CDR1 is SNHLY and CDR2 is FYNNEI in the germline V gene. The CDR3, as DNA: TGTGCCAGCACGAACCCATTCCAAGAGACCCAGTACTTC. This codes for CASTNPFQETQYF.

This sequence joins TRBV4-3 and TRBJ1-5; 8 bases match TRBD1. The CDR3 runs 17 residues. Looked up from germline, CDR1 is LGHNA and CDR2 is YSLEER. J gave up 0 bases and V 0 bases, and 4 bases lay outside the gene matches. Written as DNA, the CDR3 is TGCGCCAGCAGCCAAGATCGGACAGGGAGTAGCAATCAGCCCCAGCATTTT. It is translated as CASSQDRTGSSNQPQHF.

V usage is TRBV19 and J usage is TRBJ1-2; the match to TRBD1 covers 8 bases. Germline V CDR1 and CDR2: LNHDA, SQIVND (reference sequence). The CDR3 contains 12 residues. V lost 9 bases and J lost 5; bases outside the gene matches: 5. The CDR3 region has the DNA TGTGCCAGCATGGACAGGGCATATGGCTACACCTTC. Protein product: CASMDRAYGYTF.

This chain uses TRBV30 with TRBJ1-3; D is unresolved. CDR3 size: 14 residues. The germline gives CDR1 GTSNPN, CDR2 SVGIG (reference sequence). Between the trimmed V and J ends, which lost 2 bases and 0 bases, there was a span of 8 bases. The CDR3 protein is CAWSLIGSGNTIYF. As DNA, the CDR3 is TGTGCCTGGAGTCTAATAGGCTCTGGAAACACCATATATTTT.

This clonotype was observed many times. V and J are TRBV11-1 and TRBJ2-7, with D unclear. The germline V and J ends were trimmed by 1 base and 3 bases, with 10 bases remaining between them. The CDR3 runs to 14 residues. Germline assignment: CDR1 SGHAT and CDR2 FQDESV (reference sequence). The CDR3 here is CASSLETNFYEQYF. In nucleotides, the CDR3 is TGTGCCAGCAGCTTAGAAACCAATTTCTACGAGCAGTACTTC.

This clonotype was detected a few times. The chain is built from TRBV12-3 or TRBV12-4 and TRBJ2-1, with D possibly TRBD2 on 6 matching bases. This CDR3 is 16 amino acids long. Trimming cost V 6 bases and J 5 bases, with 20 bases left between them. The CDR3 is CASRPTLAPINNEQFF. The CDR3 DNA reads as TGTGCCAGCAGACCAACCCTAGCGCCTATTAACAATGAGCAGTTCTTC.

The table lists this clonotype with a few counts. V gene TRBV4-1 combines with J gene TRBJ2-7; 10 nucleotides agree with TRBD2. The CDR3 extends over 15 amino acids. The germline V gene has CDR1 MGHRA and CDR2 YSYEKL. V trimming: 2 bases; J trimming: 4 bases; junction bases outside the gene matches: 5. CDR3 sequence reads: CASSQLIAGGYEQYF. The CDR3 DNA reads as TGCGCCAGCAGCCAACTGATAGCGGGAGGATACGAGCAGTACTTC.

This clonotype has only a few counts. The V call is TRBV5-4, the J call TRBJ2-7, with D perhaps given as TRBD1 or TRBD2 (5 bases each). The V and J ends lost 5 bases and 9 bases respectively, with 21 bases between them. The CDR3 runs 14 residues. Germline loops: CDR1 SGHNT, CDR2 YYREEE (reference sequence). The CDR3 is CASSSAGTPWSQYF. CDR3 coding DNA: TGTGCCAGCAGTTCCGCCGGGACCCCCTGGTCGCAGTACTTC.